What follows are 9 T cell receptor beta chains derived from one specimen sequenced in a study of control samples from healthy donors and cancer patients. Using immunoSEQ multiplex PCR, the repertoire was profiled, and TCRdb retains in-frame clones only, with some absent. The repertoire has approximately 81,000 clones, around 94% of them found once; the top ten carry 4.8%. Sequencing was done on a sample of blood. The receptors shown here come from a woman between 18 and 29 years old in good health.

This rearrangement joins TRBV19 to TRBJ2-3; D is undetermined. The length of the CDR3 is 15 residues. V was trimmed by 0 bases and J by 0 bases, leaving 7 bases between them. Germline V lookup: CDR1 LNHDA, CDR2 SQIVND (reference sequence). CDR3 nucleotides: TGTGCCAGTAGTATAGACAGACGGAGCACAGATACGCAGTATTTT. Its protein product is CASSIDRRSTDTQYF.

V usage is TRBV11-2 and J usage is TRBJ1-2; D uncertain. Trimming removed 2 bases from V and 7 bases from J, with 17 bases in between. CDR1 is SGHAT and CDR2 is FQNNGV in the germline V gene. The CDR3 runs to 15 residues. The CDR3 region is CASSLRERGLRGYTF. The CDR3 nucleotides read TGTGCCAGCAGCTTAAGGGAACGAGGGTTACGTGGCTACACCTTC.

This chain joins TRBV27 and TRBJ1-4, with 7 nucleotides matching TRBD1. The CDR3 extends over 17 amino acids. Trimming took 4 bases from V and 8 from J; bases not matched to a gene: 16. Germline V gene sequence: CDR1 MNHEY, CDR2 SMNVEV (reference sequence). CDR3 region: CASSYLGGGAFGEKLFF. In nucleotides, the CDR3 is TGTGCCAGCAGTTACTTAGGAGGGGGCGCGTTCGGAGAAAAACTGTTTTTT.

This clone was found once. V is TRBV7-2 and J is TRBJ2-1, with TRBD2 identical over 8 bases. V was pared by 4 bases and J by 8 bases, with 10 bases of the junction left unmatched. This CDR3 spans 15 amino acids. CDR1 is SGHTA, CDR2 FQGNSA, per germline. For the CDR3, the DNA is TGTGCCAGCAGCTCCACCGGGACTAGGGATTATGAGCAGTTCTTC. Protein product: CASSSTGTRDYEQFF.

The CDR3 DNA is TGTGCCAGCAGCCCGAATACAGGGGGCCCAAGGGCTGAAGCTTTCTTT. It codes for CASSPNTGGPRAEAFF. V is TRBV21-1 and J is TRBJ1-1; TRBD1 is the table's D call, not checked against the DNA. TRBV21-1 is flagged as a pseudogene. CDR3 length: 16 residues.

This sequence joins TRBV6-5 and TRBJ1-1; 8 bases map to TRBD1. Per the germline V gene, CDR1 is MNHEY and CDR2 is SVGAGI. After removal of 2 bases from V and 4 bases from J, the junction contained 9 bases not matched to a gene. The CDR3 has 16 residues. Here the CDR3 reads CASSYRTGLVGTEAFF. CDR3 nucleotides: TGTGCCAGCAGTTACCGGACAGGGTTGGTCGGCACTGAAGCTTTCTTT.

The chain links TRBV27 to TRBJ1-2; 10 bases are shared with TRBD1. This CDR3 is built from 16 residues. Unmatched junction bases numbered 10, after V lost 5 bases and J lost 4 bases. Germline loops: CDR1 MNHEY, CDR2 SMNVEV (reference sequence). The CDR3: CASSGGTGALGYGYTF. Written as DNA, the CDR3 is TGTGCCAGCAGTGGGGGGACAGGGGCCCTCGGCTATGGCTACACCTTC.

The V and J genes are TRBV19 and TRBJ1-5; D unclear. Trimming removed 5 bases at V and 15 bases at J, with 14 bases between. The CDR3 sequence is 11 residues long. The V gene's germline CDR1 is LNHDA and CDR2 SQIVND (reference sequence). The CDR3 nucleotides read TGTGCCAGTAGTCTCTTAAGTTTATGGCATTTT. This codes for CASSLLSLWHF.

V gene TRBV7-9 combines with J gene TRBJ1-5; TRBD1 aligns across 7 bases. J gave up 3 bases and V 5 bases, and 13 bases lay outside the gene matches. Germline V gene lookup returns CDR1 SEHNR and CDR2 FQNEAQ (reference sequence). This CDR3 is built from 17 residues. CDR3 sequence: CASSLLSPGQNNQPQHF. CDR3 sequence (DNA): TGTGCCAGCAGCCTACTGTCGCCGGGACAGAACAATCAGCCCCAGCATTTT.